This is a list of T cell receptor beta chains from one sample in a study of beta chain features in type 1 diabetes. Repertoires were generated with immunoSEQ multiplex PCR, while TCRdb's copy carries only in-frame clones and drops some. This table holds approximately 170,000 clones, 7.5% to 8.5% found once. The sample consisted of central memory CD4+ T cells from blood. The source is a man between 18 and 29 years old with type 1 diabetes. CDR3s include the opening cysteine and the closing phenylalanine or tryptophan. A D gene is named only where the DNA matches it firmly. Some rows mark clone size as missing; the rest say once, few, many or name a class of expanded clone.

TRBV9,TRBJ1-1,-,few,CASSDFPHRPQGTEAFF,TGTGCCAGCAGCGATTTCCCCCATCGACCTCAGGGCACTGAAGCTTTCTTT
TRBV5-1,TRBJ1-1,-,-,CASSPRVGYTEAFF,TGCGCCAGCAGCCCCAGGGTGGGGTACACTGAAGCTTTCTTT
TRBV7-9,TRBJ2-7,-,-,CASSVRPSYEQYF,TGTGCCAGCAGCGTCCGTCCGTCCTACGAGCAGTACTTC
TRBV6-6,TRBJ2-7,-,-,CASSPSYGYEQYF,TGTGCCAGCAGTCCCTCTTACGGCTACGAGCAGTACTTC
TRBV28,TRBJ2-3,TRBD2,-,CASSFGGSTTDTQYF,TGTGCCAGCAGTTTCGGCGGGAGCACCACAGATACGCAGTATTTT
TRBV29-1,TRBJ2-5,TRBD1,few,CSVEARRTGDLETQYF,TGCAGCGTTGAAGCCCGCCGGACAGGGGACCTAGAGACCCAGTACTTC
TRBV28,TRBJ1-2,TRBD1,-,CASSPTDRAGYTF,TGTGCCAGCAGCCCTACAGACAGGGCAGGCTACACCTTC
TRBV2,TRBJ2-5,TRBD1,few,CASTRDRVWQETQYF,TGTGCCAGCACCAGGGACAGGGTATGGCAAGAGACCCAGTACTTC
TRBV15,TRBJ2-1,TRBD2,few,CATSRGSSGLLGRSSYNEQFF,TGTGCCACCAGCAGAGGTTCGTCGGGACTACTCGGCCGTAGCTCCTACAATGAGCAGTTCTTC
TRBV27,TRBJ1-2,-,few,CASGASDYGYTF,TGTGCCAGCGGGGCAAGCGACTATGGCTACACCTTC
TRBV7-8,TRBJ2-7,TRBD1,few,CASSTYPGQGYEQYF,TGTGCCAGCAGCACTTACCCGGGACAGGGCTACGAGCAGTACTTC
TRBV19,TRBJ2-1,-,-,CASSGSSYNEQFF,TGTGCCAGTAGTGGTAGCTCCTACAATGAGCAGTTCTTC
TRBV2,TRBJ2-3,TRBD2,few,CASIWIGGTASTDTQYF,TGTGCCAGCATTTGGATCGGGGGGACCGCTAGCACAGATACGCAGTATTTT
TRBV4-2,TRBJ1-3,-,-,CASSQEVGTSGNTIYF,TGTGCCAGCAGCCAAGAGGTCGGGACATCTGGAAACACCATATATTTT
TRBV18,TRBJ1-1,-,-,CASSPKRNTEAFF,TGTGCCAGCTCACCCAAGAGGAACACTGAAGCTTTCTTT
TRBV7-2,TRBJ1-4,TRBD1,few,CASSYVTGKNEKLFF,TGTGCCAGCAGCTACGTGACAGGGAAAAATGAAAAACTGTTTTTT
TRBV9,TRBJ2-7,TRBD2,-,CASSVIAGSYEQYF,TGTGCCAGCAGCGTCATAGCGGGGAGCTACGAGCAGTACTTC
TRBV6-5,TRBJ2-6,TRBD1,-,CASSDRVGANVLTF,TGTGCCAGCAGTGACAGGGTTGGGGCCAACGTCCTGACTTTC
TRBV9,TRBJ2-3,TRBD1,-,CASSPQGAHTDTQYF,TGTGCCAGCTCACCCCAGGGGGCGCATACAGATACGCAGTATTTT
TRBV7-2,TRBJ2-7,TRBD1,few,CASSLAPTGGYEQYF,TGTGCCAGCAGCTTAGCCCCGACAGGGGGCTACGAGCAGTACTTC
TRBV21-1,TRBJ1-5,-,-,CASSFNRDRAVDVNQPQHF,TGTGCCAGCAGCTTTAACCGGGACAGGGCCGTCGATGTCAATCAGCCCCAGCATTTT
TRBV5-4,TRBJ2-6,TRBD1,few,CASSPPGQGSTGANVLTF,TGTGCCAGCAGCCCGCCGGGACAGGGGAGTACTGGGGCCAACGTCCTGACTTTC
TRBV30,TRBJ1-3,-,few,CAWNGHSGNTIYF,TGTGCCTGGAACGGACACTCTGGAAACACCATATATTTT
TRBV5-1,TRBJ2-5,-,few,CASSLRLEETQYF,TGCGCCAGCAGCTTGCGACTAGAGGAGACCCAGTACTTC
TRBV5-8,TRBJ1-5,-,-,CASSLGPGQVATNQPQHF,TGTGCCAGCAGCTTGGGTCCTGGGCAGGTCGCTACCAATCAGCCCCAGCATTTT
TRBV7-2,TRBJ2-1,TRBD2,few,CASSPRGTSGVYNEQFF,TGTGCCAGCAGCCCACGAGGGACTAGCGGGGTTTACAATGAGCAGTTCTTC
TRBV7-2,TRBJ2-1,-,few,CASSLGSSSYNEQFF,TGTGCCAGCAGCTTAGGGAGTAGTTCCTACAATGAGCAGTTCTTC
TRBV11-2,TRBJ1-1,-,-,CASSLVRETEAFF,TGTGCCAGCAGCTTAGTACGGGAGACTGAAGCTTTCTTT
TRBV9,TRBJ1-2,-,few,CASSVVGGVNGYTF,TGTGCCAGCAGCGTCGTTGGGGGGGTGAATGGCTACACCTTC
TRBV11-2,TRBJ2-3,TRBD2,-,CASSPGTSGRASPRDTQYF,TGTGCCAGCAGCCCCGGGACTAGCGGGAGGGCCTCCCCCCGGGATACGCAGTATTTT
TRBV29-1,TRBJ1-2,TRBD1,-,CSGKERQGNGYTF,TGCAGCGGTAAAGAACGACAGGGAAATGGCTACACCTTC
TRBV4-3,TRBJ2-3,-,many,CASSQVDRDTQYF,TGCGCCAGCAGCCAGGTAGACAGGGATACGCAGTATTTT
TRBV15,TRBJ2-3,TRBD2,few,CATSSGTTSGGALDTQYF,TGTGCCACCAGCAGCGGAACAACTAGCGGGGGGGCCTTAGATACGCAGTATTTT
TRBV30,TRBJ2-1,-,-,CAWSAGGPTYNEQFF,TGTGCCTGGAGTGCGGGGGGCCCTACCTACAATGAGCAGTTCTTC
TRBV4-2,TRBJ2-3,TRBD2,few,CASSWDYADTQYF,TGTGCCAGCAGCTGGGACTATGCAGATACGCAGTATTTT
TRBV5-1,TRBJ2-7,-,few,CASSPDVVASYEQYF,TGCGCCAGCAGCCCCGATGTGGTAGCCTCCTACGAGCAGTACTTC
TRBV4-3,TRBJ2-1,-,-,CASSQGAYNEQFF,TGCGCCAGCAGCCAAGGAGCATACAATGAGCAGTTCTTC
TRBV30,TRBJ1-4,-,-,CAWKGRESGEKLFF,TGTGCCTGGAAGGGCCGGGAAAGCGGGGAAAAACTGTTTTTT
TRBV29-1,TRBJ1-2,-,few,CSARESNGYTF,TGCAGCGCCAGGGAATCCAATGGCTACACCTTC
TRBV6-1,TRBJ1-6,-,-,CASRIQGLNSPLHF,TGTGCCAGCAGGATTCAGGGTCTTAATTCACCCCTCCACTTT
TRBV2,TRBJ2-3,-,few,CASSGVLSDTQYF,TGTGCCAGCAGTGGTGTGCTATCAGATACGCAGTATTTT
TRBV4-3,TRBJ2-7,-,-,CASSQDPRAHYEQYF,TGCGCCAGCAGCCAAGATCCCAGGGCCCACTACGAGCAGTACTTC
TRBV7-9,TRBJ1-4,-,few,CASSRNTGEKLFF,TGTGCCAGCAGCAGAAACACGGGAGAAAAACTGTTTTTT
TRBV2,TRBJ2-5,-,-,CASGRGQETQYF,TGTGCCAGCGGCCGGGGCCAAGAGACCCAGTACTTC
TRBV30,TRBJ2-7,TRBD1,few,CAWSARGTGGYEQYF,TGTGCCTGGAGCGCTCGGGGAACAGGGGGATACGAGCAGTACTTC